The entry below gives a single T cell receptor beta chain sequence along with its context. As originally analysed: Amplifying reference gene primers gave estimates of nucleated cell counts. Clones were sequenced by immunoSEQ multiplex PCR, and TCRdb holds only the in-frame ones, with some missing. V and J calls and clone size follow that table, whereas D and trimming were derived from the DNA. The repertoire holds some 100,000 clones, around 89% seen once, with 4.5% to 5.5% in the top ten. The V and J ends lost 1 base and 0 bases respectively, with 11 bases between them. Germline V gene lookup returns CDR1 SGHVS and CDR2 FQNEAQ. The CDR3 loop spans 16 amino acids. The data were obtained in a study of blood T cell repertoires in COVID-19. Across the whole study: Sites across the United States, Italy and Spain contributed samples from acute and convalescent COVID-19. T cells, B-cell-depleted T cells, or PBMCs supplied cDNA or gDNA.

The sample comprised peripheral blood. The chain recombines TRBV7-8 with TRBJ2-3; D possibly corresponds to TRBD1 (6 bases). The receptor comes from a woman aged 80 or over with active COVID-19. The CDR3 DNA sequence: TGTGCCAGCAGCTTAGTCGCAGGGGCTAGCACAGATACGCAGTATTTT. Amino acids: CASSLVAGASTDTQYF.